These T cell receptor beta chains were read from a single sample in a study of control samples from healthy donors and cancer patients. Only in-frame clones appear in the TCRdb table, and some are missing; sequencing was by immunoSEQ multiplex PCR. The repertoire holds about 110,000 clones, with 80% to 90% as singletons. Sequenced sample: blood. The receptors shown here come from a woman aged 45-65 years in good health. CDR3s leave out the opening cysteine and the closing phenylalanine or tryptophan. The D gene is left open where the match is weak.

d_gene	j_gene	v_gene	CDR3aa
-	TRBJ1-2	TRBV9	ASSPTAGGVGKRYT
-	TRBJ2-5	TRBV29-1	SALLYRGETQY
-	TRBJ2-4	TRBV6-5	ASTGRAKNIQY
-	TRBJ2-5	TRBV5-8	ASSFSKAQY
-	TRBJ2-3	TRBV6-5	ASKRRALTDTQY
-	TRBJ2-7	TRBV30	AWSDLGEQY
TRBD1	TRBJ1-4	TRBV2	ASSSLQGAKEKLF
-	TRBJ1-6	TRBV30	AWSVLQGGSPLH
-	TRBJ2-6	TRBV19	ASSTHAGANVLT
TRBD1	TRBJ2-5	TRBV11-2	ASSSDRGRETQY
-	TRBJ2-2	TRBV12-3/TRBV12-4	ASSSDTGELF
TRBD2	TRBJ2-1	TRBV9	ASSVGTSGRAWIDEQF
-	TRBJ1-4	TRBV27	ASSFSPTYEKLF
-	TRBJ2-5	TRBV30	AWSRGYQETQY
TRBD2	TRBJ2-5	TRBV24-1	ATSDWGREGNIGAQY
-	TRBJ1-3	TRBV5-6	ASSFPGFTGNTIY
-	TRBJ2-2	TRBV24-1	APPRQDGRNTGELF
-	TRBJ2-4	TRBV6-2/TRBV6-3	ASSLLAGIQY
-	TRBJ1-1	TRBV7-3	ASSRQRNTEAF
TRBD1	TRBJ1-2	TRBV5-4	ASRLTGGAHGYT
TRBD1	TRBJ1-1	TRBV13	ASSLAGTGKDTEAF
-	TRBJ2-1	TRBV7-3	ASSFGQSRANEQF
-	TRBJ2-2	TRBV24-1	ATSDFTGELF
-	TRBJ2-6	TRBV30	AWSWGPGANVLT
-	TRBJ2-5	TRBV4-1	ASSFASAADQKQETQY
-	TRBJ2-5	TRBV18	ASAGLGQETQY
TRBD1	TRBJ2-7	TRBV6-5	ASTRGTASYEQY
-	TRBJ1-5	TRBV19	ASSVTASNQPQH
-	TRBJ2-5	TRBV27	ASSLGQETQY
-	TRBJ2-5	TRBV16	ASSQSGFGTQY
-	TRBJ1-5	TRBV2	ASNPEGRNQPQH
TRBD1	TRBJ2-7	TRBV7-2	ASTGSGTGLPYEQY
-	TRBJ1-5	TRBV3-1/TRBV3-2	ASSQHVSQAGGNQPQH
-	TRBJ2-2	TRBV5-1	ASSLSLSTGELF
-	TRBJ1-6	TRBV18	ASSPSIAPQGSSPLH
-	TRBJ1-6	TRBV3-1/TRBV3-2	ASSRGGRNSPLH
-	TRBJ2-7	TRBV12-1	ASSFRGPDTYEQY
-	TRBJ1-1	TRBV11-2	ASSLYSRNLEAF
-	TRBJ2-3	TRBV19	ASSIPASLGTQY
TRBD2	TRBJ2-1	TRBV7-9	ASTPLTSGRANEQF
-	TRBJ2-3	TRBV7-7	ASSSSGTSTDTQY
-	TRBJ2-7	TRBV6-5	ASSPRTQLPYEQY
-	TRBJ2-2	TRBV9	ASSTQGFSDDTGELF
-	TRBJ2-2	TRBV19	ASRARGSNTGELF
-	TRBJ2-5	TRBV7-9	ASSLIETQY
-	TRBJ1-1	TRBV6-6	ASSAGITEAF